This TCR beta chain came from a study of shared clonotypes between healthy human individuals. Findings of the study overall: The four-donor shared clonotypes exceeded non-shared clonotypes in generation probability, with non-shared ones scoring lower.

Details on this clone: Its matching antigen is unknown.

In the sorted-subset replicate PCRs, 200 ng DNA, tens of thousands of T cell genomes, was used. The method was immunoSEQ multiplex PCR; TCRdb's version includes in-frame clones alone and lacks a portion of them. The profile covers a few million clones, with 90% to 96% appearing a single time and around 0.13% taken by the ten largest. V lost 2 bases and J 3 bases, leaving 8 bases between the germline ends. The CDR3 has 13 residues. The germline gives CDR1 SGHTA, CDR2 FQGNSA. The rearrangement uses TRBV7-2 and TRBJ2-7; the D is unclear. Sequenced input: naive CD4+ T cells sorted from blood. Specified subset: CD45RA+ positively selected. The clonotype was recovered from a man aged 18 to 30 in good health. The CDR3 protein is CASSLPVHYEQYF. CDR3 nucleotides: TGTGCCAGCAGCTTACCCGTGCACTACGAGCAGTACTTC. The whole variable domain, filled in from reference TRBV7-2 and TRBJ2-7, reads GAGVSQSPSNKVTEKGKDVELRCDPISGHTALYWYRQSLGQGLEFLIYFQGNSAPDKSGLPSDRFSAERTGGSVSTLTIQRTQQEDSAVYLCASSLPVHYEQYFGPGTRLTVT.